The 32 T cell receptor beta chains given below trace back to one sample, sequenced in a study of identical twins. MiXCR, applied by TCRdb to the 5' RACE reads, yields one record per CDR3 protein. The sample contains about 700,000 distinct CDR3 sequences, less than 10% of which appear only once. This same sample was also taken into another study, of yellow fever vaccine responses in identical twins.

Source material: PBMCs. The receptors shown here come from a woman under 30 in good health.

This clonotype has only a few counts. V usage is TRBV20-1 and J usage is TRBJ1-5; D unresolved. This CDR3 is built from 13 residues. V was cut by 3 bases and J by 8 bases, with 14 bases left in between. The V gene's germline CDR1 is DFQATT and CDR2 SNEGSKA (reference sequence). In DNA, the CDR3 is TGCAGTGCTAGCGGCTACGGGAAGGAGCCCCAGCATTTT. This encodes CSASGYGKEPQHF.

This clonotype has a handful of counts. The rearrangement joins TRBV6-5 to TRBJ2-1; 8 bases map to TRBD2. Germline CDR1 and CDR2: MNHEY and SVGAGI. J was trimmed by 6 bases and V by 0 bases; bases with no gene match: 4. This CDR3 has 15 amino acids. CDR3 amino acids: CASSYSGLEVNEQFF. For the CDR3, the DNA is TGTGCCAGCAGTTACTCGGGACTAGAGGTCAATGAGCAGTTCTTC.

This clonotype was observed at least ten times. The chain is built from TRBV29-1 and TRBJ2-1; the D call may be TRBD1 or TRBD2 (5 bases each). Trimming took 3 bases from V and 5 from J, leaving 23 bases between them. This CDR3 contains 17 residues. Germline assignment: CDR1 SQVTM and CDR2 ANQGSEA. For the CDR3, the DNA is TGCAGCGTTGAGGCCTGGGGGACCGGCTATTTTAACAATGAGCAGTTCTTC. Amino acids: CSVEAWGTGYFNNEQFF.

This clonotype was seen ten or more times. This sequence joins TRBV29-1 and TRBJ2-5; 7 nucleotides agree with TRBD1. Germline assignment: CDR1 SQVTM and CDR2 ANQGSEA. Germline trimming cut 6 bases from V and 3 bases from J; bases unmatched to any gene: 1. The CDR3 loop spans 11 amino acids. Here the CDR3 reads CSVGTEETQYF. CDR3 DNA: TGCAGCGTAGGGACAGAAGAGACCCAGTACTTC. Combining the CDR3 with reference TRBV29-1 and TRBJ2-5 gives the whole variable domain SAVISQKPSRDICQRGTSLTIQCQVDSQVTMMFWYRQQPGQSLTLIATANQGSEATYESGFVIDKFPISRPNLTFSTLTVSNMSPEDSSIYLCSVGTEETQYFGPGTRLLVL.

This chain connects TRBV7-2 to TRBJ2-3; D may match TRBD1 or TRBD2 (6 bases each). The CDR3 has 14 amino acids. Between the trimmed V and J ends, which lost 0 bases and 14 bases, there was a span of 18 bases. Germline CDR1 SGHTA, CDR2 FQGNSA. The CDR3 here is CASSLAGGTLVRYF. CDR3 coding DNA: TGTGCCAGCAGCTTAGCGGGGGGCACCCTAGTGAGGTATTTT.

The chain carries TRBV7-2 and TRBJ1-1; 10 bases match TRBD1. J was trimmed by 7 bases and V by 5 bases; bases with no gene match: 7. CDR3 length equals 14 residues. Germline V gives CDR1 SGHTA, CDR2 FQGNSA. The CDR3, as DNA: TGTGCCAGCAGCCTCAGGACAGGGGGGGATGAAGCTTTCTTT. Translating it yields CASSLRTGGDEAFF.

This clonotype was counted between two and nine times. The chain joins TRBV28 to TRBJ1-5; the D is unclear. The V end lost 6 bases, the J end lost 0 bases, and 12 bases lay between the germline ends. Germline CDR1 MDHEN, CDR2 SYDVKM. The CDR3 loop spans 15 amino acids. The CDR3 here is CASSRRRDSNQPQHF. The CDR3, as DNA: TGTGCCAGCAGCAGAAGACGGGATAGCAATCAGCCCCAGCATTTT.

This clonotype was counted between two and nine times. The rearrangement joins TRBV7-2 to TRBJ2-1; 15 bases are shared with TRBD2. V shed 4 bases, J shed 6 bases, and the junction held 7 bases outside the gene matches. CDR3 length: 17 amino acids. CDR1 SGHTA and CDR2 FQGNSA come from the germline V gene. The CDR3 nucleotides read TGTGCCAGCAGCTCTCGGACTAGCGGGAGGGGTCGCAATGAGCAGTTCTTC. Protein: CASSSRTSGRGRNEQFF.

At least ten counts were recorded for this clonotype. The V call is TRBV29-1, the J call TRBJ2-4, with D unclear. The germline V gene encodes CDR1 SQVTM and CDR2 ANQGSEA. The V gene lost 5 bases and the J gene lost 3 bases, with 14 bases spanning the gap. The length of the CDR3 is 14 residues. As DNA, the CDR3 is TGCAGCGTTTGGGCTGGTATAGGCAAAAACATTCAGTACTTC. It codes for CSVWAGIGKNIQYF.

CDR3 nucleotide sequence: TGCGCCAGCAGCCAAGATCGAGGGACCTTGTACGAGCAGTACTTC. This sequence encodes CASSQDRGTLYEQYF. V usage is TRBV4-1 and J usage is TRBJ2-7; D assignment may be TRBD1 or TRBD2 (5 bases each). With 0 bases removed from V and 4 bases from J, the gap between germline ends came to 13 bases. Germline V CDR1 and CDR2: MGHRA, YSYEKL. This CDR3 has 15 residues.

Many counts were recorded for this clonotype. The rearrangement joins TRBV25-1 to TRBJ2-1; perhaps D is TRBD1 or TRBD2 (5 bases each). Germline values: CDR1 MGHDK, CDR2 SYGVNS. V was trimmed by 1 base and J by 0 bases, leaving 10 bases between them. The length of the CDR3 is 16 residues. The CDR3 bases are TGTGCCAGCAGTGAATTGAGGGGTAGCTCCTACAATGAGCAGTTCTTC. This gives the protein CASSELRGSSYNEQFF.

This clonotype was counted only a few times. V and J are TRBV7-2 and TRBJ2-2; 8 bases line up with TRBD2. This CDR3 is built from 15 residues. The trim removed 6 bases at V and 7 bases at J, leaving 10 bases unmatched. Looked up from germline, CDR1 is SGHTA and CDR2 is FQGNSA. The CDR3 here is CASSATAGAGGELFF. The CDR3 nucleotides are TGTGCCAGCAGTGCGACAGCGGGAGCGGGCGGGGAGCTGTTTTTT. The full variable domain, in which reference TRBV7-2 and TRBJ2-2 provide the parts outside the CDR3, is GAGVSQSPSNKVTEKGKDVELRCDPISGHTALYWYRQSLGQGLEFLIYFQGNSAPDKSGLPSDRFSAERTGGSVSTLTIQRTQQEDSAVYLCASSATAGAGGELFFGEGSRLTVL.

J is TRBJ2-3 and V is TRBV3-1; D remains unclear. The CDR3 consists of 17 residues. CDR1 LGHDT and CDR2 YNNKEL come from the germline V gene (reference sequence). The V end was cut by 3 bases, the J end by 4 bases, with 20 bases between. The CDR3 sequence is CASSHIGRIPSPDTQYF. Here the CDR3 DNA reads TGTGCCAGCAGCCATATTGGCCGCATCCCCTCCCCAGATACGCAGTATTTT.

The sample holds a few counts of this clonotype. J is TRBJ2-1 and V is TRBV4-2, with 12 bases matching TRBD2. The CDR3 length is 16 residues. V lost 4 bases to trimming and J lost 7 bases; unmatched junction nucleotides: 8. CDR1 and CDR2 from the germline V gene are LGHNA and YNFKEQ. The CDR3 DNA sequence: TGTGCCAGCAGCCCGCCGGGACTAGCGGGCCAAAATGAGCAGTTCTTC. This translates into CASSPPGLAGQNEQFF.

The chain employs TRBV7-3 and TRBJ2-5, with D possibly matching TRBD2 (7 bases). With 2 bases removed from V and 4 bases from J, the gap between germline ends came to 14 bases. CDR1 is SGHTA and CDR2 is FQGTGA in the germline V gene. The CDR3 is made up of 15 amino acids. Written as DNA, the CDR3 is TGTGCCAGCAGCTTATTTGGGGGGGGCGGAGAGACCCAGTACTTC. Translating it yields CASSLFGGGGETQYF.

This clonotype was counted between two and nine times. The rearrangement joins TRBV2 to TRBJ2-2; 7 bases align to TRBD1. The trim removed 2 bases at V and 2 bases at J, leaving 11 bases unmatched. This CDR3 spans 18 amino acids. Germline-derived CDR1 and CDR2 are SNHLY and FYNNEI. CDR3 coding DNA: TGTGCCAGCAGTGAAATCATAGCATACAGGGGTAACACCGGGGAGCTGTTTTTT. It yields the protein CASSEIIAYRGNTGELFF.

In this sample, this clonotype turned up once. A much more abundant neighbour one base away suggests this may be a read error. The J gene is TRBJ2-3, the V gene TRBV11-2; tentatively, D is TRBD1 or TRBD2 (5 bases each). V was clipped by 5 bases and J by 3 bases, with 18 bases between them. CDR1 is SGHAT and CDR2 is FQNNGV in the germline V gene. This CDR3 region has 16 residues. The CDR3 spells CASSRGITTGTDTQYF. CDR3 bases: TGTGCCAGCAGCCGAGGGATAACAACAGGTACAGATACGCAGTATTTT.

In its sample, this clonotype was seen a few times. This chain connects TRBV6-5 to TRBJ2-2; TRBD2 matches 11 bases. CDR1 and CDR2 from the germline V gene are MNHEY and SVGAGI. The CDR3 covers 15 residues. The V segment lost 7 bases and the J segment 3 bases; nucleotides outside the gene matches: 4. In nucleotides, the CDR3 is TGTGCCAGCATTGTACTAGCGGGGGACACCGGGGAGCTGTTTTTT. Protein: CASIVLAGDTGELFF.

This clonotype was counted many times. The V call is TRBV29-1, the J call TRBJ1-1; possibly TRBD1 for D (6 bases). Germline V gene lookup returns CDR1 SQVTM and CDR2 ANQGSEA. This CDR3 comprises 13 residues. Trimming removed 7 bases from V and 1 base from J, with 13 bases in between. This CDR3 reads CSGGTNENTEAFF. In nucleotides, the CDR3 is TGCAGCGGGGGGACAAACGAGAACACTGAAGCTTTCTTT.

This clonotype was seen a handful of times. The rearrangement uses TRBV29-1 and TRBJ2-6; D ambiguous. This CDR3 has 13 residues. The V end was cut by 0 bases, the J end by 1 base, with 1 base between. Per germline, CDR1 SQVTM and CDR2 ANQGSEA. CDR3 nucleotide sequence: TGCAGCGTTGAAGAATCTGGGGCCAACGTCCTGACTTTC. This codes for CSVEESGANVLTF.

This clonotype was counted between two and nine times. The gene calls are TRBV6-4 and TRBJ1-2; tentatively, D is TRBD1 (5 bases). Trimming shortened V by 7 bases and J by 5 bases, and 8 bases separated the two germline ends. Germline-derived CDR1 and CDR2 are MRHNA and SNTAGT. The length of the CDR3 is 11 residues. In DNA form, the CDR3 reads TGTGCCAGCATCTCAGGGTATGGCTACACCTTC. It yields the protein CASISGYGYTF.

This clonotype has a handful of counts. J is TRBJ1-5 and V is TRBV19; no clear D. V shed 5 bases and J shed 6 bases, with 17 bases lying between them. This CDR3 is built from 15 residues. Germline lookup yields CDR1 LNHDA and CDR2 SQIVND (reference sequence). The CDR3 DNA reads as TGTGCCAGTAGTCCCATCCCTAGCCCCAGTCAGCCCCAGCATTTT. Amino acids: CASSPIPSPSQPQHF.

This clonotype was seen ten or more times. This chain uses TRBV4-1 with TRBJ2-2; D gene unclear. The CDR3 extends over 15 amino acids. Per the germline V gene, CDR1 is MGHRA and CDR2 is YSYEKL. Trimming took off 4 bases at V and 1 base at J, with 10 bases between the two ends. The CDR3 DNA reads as TGCGCCAGCAGCCCGCCGGCCCAGAACACCGGGGAGCTGTTTTTT. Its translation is CASSPPAQNTGELFF.

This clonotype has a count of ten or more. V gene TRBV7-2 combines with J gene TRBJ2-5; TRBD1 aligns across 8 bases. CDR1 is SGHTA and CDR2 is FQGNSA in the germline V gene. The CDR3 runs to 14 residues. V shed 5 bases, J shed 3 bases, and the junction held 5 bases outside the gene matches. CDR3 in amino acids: CASSRQGSKETQYF. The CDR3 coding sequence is TGTGCCAGCAGCCGACAGGGGAGTAAAGAGACCCAGTACTTC.

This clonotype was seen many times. CDR3: CASSSERPSTDTQYF. CDR3 nucleotides: TGCGCCAGCAGCTCGGAGCGGCCTAGCACAGATACGCAGTATTTT. This chain joins TRBV5-1 and TRBJ2-3, with D possibly being TRBD2 (5 bases). Trimming cost V 3 bases and J 0 bases, with 11 bases left between them. Germline-derived CDR1 and CDR2 are SGHRS and YFSETQ. The CDR3 totals 15 residues.

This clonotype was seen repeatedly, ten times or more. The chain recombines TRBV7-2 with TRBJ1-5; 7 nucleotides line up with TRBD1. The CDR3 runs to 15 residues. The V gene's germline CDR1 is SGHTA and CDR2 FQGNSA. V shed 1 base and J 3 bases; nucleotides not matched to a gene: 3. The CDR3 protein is CASSLGTGNNQPQHF. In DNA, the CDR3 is TGTGCCAGCAGCTTAGGGACAGGTAACAATCAGCCCCAGCATTTT. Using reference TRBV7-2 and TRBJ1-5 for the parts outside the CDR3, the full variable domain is GAGVSQSPSNKVTEKGKDVELRCDPISGHTALYWYRQSLGQGLEFLIYFQGNSAPDKSGLPSDRFSAERTGGSVSTLTIQRTQQEDSAVYLCASSLGTGNNQPQHFGDGTRLSIL.

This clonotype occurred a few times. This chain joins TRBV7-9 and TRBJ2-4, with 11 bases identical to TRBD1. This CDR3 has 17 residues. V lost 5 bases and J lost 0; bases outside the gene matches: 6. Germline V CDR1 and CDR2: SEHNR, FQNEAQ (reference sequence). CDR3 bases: TGTGCCAGCAGCGGGACAGGGGGAGACCTAGCCAAAAACATTCAGTACTTC. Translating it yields CASSGTGGDLAKNIQYF.

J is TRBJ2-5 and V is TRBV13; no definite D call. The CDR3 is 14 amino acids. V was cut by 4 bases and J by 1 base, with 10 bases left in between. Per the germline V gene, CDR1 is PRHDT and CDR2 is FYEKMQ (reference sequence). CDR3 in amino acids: CASSSSGLQETQYF. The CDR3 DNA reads TGTGCCAGCAGCTCCTCCGGCCTCCAAGAGACCCAGTACTTC.

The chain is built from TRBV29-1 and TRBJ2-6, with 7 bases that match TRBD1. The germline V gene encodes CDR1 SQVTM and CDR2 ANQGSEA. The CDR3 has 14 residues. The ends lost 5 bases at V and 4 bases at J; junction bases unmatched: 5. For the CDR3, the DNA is TGCAGCGTTCAAGGGACAGCCGGGGCCAACGTCCTGACTTTC. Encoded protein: CSVQGTAGANVLTF. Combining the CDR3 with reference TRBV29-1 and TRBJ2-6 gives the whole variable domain SAVISQKPSRDICQRGTSLTIQCQVDSQVTMMFWYRQQPGQSLTLIATANQGSEATYESGFVIDKFPISRPNLTFSTLTVSNMSPEDSSIYLCSVQGTAGANVLTFGAGSRLTVL.

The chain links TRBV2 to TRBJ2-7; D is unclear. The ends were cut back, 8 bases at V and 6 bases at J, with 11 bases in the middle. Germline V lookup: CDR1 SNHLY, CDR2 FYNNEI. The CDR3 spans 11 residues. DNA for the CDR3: TGTGCCAGCCTCGGACGTTCCGAGCAGTACTTC. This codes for CASLGRSEQYF. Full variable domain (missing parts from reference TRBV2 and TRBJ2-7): EPEVTQTPSHQVTQMGQEVILRCVPISNHLYFYWYRQILGQKVEFLVSFYNNEISEKSEIFDDQFSVERPDGSNFTLKIRSTKLEDSAMYFCASLGRSEQYFGPGTRLTVT.

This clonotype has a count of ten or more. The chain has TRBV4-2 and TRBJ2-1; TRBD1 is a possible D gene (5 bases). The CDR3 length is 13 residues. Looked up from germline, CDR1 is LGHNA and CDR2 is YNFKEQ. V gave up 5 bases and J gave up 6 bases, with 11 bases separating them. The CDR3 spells CASSLQGVNEQFF. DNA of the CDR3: TGTGCCAGCAGCTTACAAGGGGTCAATGAGCAGTTCTTC.

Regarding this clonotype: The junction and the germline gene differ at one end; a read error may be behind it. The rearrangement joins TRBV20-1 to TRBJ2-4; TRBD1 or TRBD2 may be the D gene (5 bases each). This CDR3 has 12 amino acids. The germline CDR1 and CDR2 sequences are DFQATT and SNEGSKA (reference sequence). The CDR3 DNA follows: TGCAGTGCTACGAAGAACTACCCGGGACGTAGCTTC. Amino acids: CSATKNYPGRSF.